Each of the 27 T cell receptor beta chains below was sequenced from the same sample in a study of T cells in Graves' hyperthyroidism and ophthalmopathy (dated by TCRdb to the late 2010s). Libraries came from multiplex PCR. The sequencing machine was an Illumina HiSeq 2000. The TCR beta CDR3 regions were amplified from the RNA transcripts. The TCR CDR3 was subjected to a first round of RT-PCR using the HTBI primer set and the Qiagen OneStep RT-PCR kit. TCRdb trimmed public reads at Q25 via fastp, called clones via MiXCR and kept in-frame beta chains. Each CDR3 protein gets just one entry, which takes the most common genes and DNA from the rows behind it. Present in this sample are nearly 750,000 distinct CDR3 sequences, 30% to 40% of which were seen just once. Clones ranked in the top ten supply around 30% of the sample. The sequenced sample was blood. The source of these receptors is a woman between 40 and 50 years old with Graves' hyperthyroidism.

The rearrangement joins TRBV3-1 to TRBJ2-6; D assignment may be TRBD1 or TRBD2 (5 bases each). Between the trimmed V and J ends, which lost 4 bases and 1 base, there was a span of 11 bases. Looked up from germline, CDR1 is LGHDT and CDR2 is YNNKEL (reference sequence). The CDR3 loop spans 16 amino acids. This chain's CDR3 is CASSPSEGSGANVLTF. For the CDR3, the DNA is TGTGCCAGCAGCCCATCTGAGGGGTCTGGGGCCAACGTCCTGACTTTC.

The rearrangement uses TRBV6-5 and TRBJ1-5, with no clear D. The CDR3 is 16 amino acids. V shed 5 bases and J shed 5 bases, with 19 bases lying between them. CDR1 MNHEY and CDR2 SVGAGI come from the germline V gene. CDR3 sequence (DNA): TGTGCCAGCAGTCCTAGATGGCACGCATTAGATCAGCCCCAGCATTTT. It translates to CASSPRWHALDQPQHF.

This chain links TRBV10-3 with TRBJ2-7, with D perhaps matching TRBD1 (6 bases). The CDR3 has 14 residues. Trimming removed 7 bases from V and 4 bases from J, with 17 bases in between. Germline V CDR1 and CDR2: ENHRY, SYGVKD. The CDR3, as DNA: TGTGCCATCACCGAGAGACAGGACGGGTACGAGCAGTACTTC. Amino acid sequence: CAITERQDGYEQYF.

In this sample, this clonotype turned up many times. The genes are TRBV20-1 and TRBJ1-2; TRBD1 might be the D (6 bases). The length of the CDR3 is 13 residues. With 6 bases removed from V and 6 bases from J, the gap between germline ends came to 17 bases. From germline, CDR1 is DFQATT and CDR2 SNEGSKA (reference sequence). CDR3: CSASGGRADGYTF. The CDR3 bases are TGCAGTGCCTCGGGGGGCAGGGCGGATGGCTACACCTTC.

A word on this clonotype: Relative to the germline gene, one junction end is altered; a read error may explain this. The V and J genes are TRBV6-5 and TRBJ2-7; D may be TRBD1 or TRBD2 (6 bases each). The CDR3 sequence is 15 residues long. CDR1 MNHEY and CDR2 SVGAGI come from the germline V gene. The CDR3 sequence is CASRRGEGGSYEQHF. The CDR3 coding sequence is TGTGCCAGCAGGAGGGGAGAGGGGGGTTCCTACGAGCAGCACTTC.

This clonotype was observed at least ten times. This rearrangement joins TRBV29-1 to TRBJ2-5; D is undetermined. Trimming took 6 bases from V and 5 from J, leaving 10 bases between them. Germline CDR1 and CDR2: SQVTM and ANQGSEA. This CDR3 region has 11 residues. The CDR3 protein is CSVSTPETQYF. Written as DNA, the CDR3 is TGCAGCGTATCGACTCCGGAGACCCAGTACTTC.

This clonotype appeared a few times. The rearrangement joins TRBV6-2 or TRBV6-3 to TRBJ1-1, with unresolved D. V gave up 5 bases and J gave up 4 bases, with 20 bases separating them. This CDR3 comprises 16 residues. Germline V CDR1 and CDR2: MNHEY, SVGEGT. CDR3 nucleotide sequence: TGTGCCAGCAGTGCCAGCGGCTTCCCGCGAAGCACTGAAGCTTTCTTT. It yields the protein CASSASGFPRSTEAFF.

This clonotype was seen repeatedly, ten times or more. J is TRBJ2-5 and V is TRBV7-2; maybe TRBD2 (6 bases). Trimming took off 1 base at V and 4 bases at J, with 7 bases between the two ends. From germline, CDR1 is SGHTA and CDR2 FQGNSA. The length of the CDR3 is 13 residues. CDR3 loop: CASSLVGGETQYF. CDR3 nucleotides: TGTGCCAGCAGCTTAGTGGGGGGAGAGACCCAGTACTTC. Combining the CDR3 with reference TRBV7-2 and TRBJ2-5 gives the whole variable domain GAGVSQSPSNKVTEKGKDVELRCDPISGHTALYWYRQSLGQGLEFLIYFQGNSAPDKSGLPSDRFSAERTGGSVSTLTIQRTQQEDSAVYLCASSLVGGETQYFGPGTRLLVL.

This clonotype came up a few times. The chain is built from TRBV5-6 and TRBJ2-7; D perhaps matches TRBD2 (6 bases). Trimming left V 2 bases short and J 5 bases short, with 14 bases between. The CDR3 has 14 residues. From germline, CDR1 is SGHDT and CDR2 YYEEEE. CDR3 nucleotides: TGTGCCAGCAGCTTCGGTAGCGGAGACAACGAGCAGTACTTC. This codes for CASSFGSGDNEQYF.

This clonotype has only one observation. The rearrangement links TRBV10-2 to TRBJ1-5; no clear D gene. Germline V gives CDR1 WSHSY, CDR2 SAAADI. Trimming took 5 bases from V and 0 from J, leaving 14 bases between them. The CDR3 has 16 amino acids. DNA of the CDR3: TGCGCCAGCAGTTTAAGTCAGAGTAGTAGCAATCAGCCCCAGCATTTT. It encodes CASSLSQSSSNQPQHF.

This clonotype was detected many times. V is TRBV12-3 or TRBV12-4 and J is TRBJ2-7; 10 positions agree with TRBD2. CDR3 length: 16 residues. V lost 7 bases, J lost 4 bases, and 13 bases stayed unmatched. CDR3 DNA sequence: TGTGCCAGCACGAACCTCCAGCGGGAGGGCCGGTACGAGCAGTACTTC. It specifies CASTNLQREGRYEQYF.

This chain's CDR3 is CASSWTGTGGNTEAFF. The CDR3 bases are TGCGCCAGCAGCTGGACCGGGACAGGGGGGAACACTGAAGCTTTCTTT. The chain uses TRBV5-1 and TRBJ1-1; 11 nucleotides match TRBD1. The CDR3 is made up of 16 amino acids. Germline values: CDR1 SGHRS, CDR2 YFSETQ. The ends lost 3 bases at V and 1 base at J; junction bases unmatched: 5.

The V and J genes are TRBV4-3 and TRBJ2-7; D is perhaps TRBD2 (6 bases). Germline V gene sequence: CDR1 LGHNA, CDR2 YSLEER. V lost 0 bases and J 6 bases, leaving 12 bases between the germline ends. The CDR3 loop spans 14 amino acids. The CDR3 nucleotides read TGCGCCAGCAGCCAAGATAGGGAGGCCGGCGAGCAGTACTTC. It translates to CASSQDREAGEQYF.

This clonotype appeared many times. The chain uses TRBV19 and TRBJ2-7, with D hard to call. V gave up 5 bases and J gave up 4 bases, with 18 bases separating them. The CDR3 extends over 15 amino acids. Germline V gives CDR1 LNHDA, CDR2 SQIVND (reference sequence). For the CDR3, the DNA is TGTGCCAGTAGTCAATCTAAGCCGTCCGAGTACGAGCAGTACTTC. It is translated as CASSQSKPSEYEQYF.

Comment on this clonotype: A read error may produce the germline difference seen at one junction end. The gene calls are TRBV7-2 and TRBJ1-1; no clear D. CDR1 is SGHTA and CDR2 is FQGNSA in the germline V gene. The CDR3 totals 16 residues. CDR3 protein: CVSSSGNTALNTEAFF. CDR3 nucleotide sequence: TGTGTCAGCAGCTCGGGAAACACGGCTCTGAACACTGAAGCTTTCTTT.

The J gene is TRBJ2-7, the V gene TRBV7-2; D assignment may be TRBD1 or TRBD2 (5 bases each). V lost 7 bases to trimming and J lost 3 bases, with 13 bases between them. Germline loops: CDR1 SGHTA, CDR2 FQGNSA. The CDR3 covers 13 residues. The CDR3 region is CASTGRNLYEQYF. CDR3 sequence (DNA): TGTGCCAGCACGGGACGGAACCTCTACGAGCAGTACTTC.

The chain links TRBV20-1 to TRBJ2-7; a possible D gene is TRBD2 (5 bases). This CDR3 spans 14 amino acids. Trimming stripped 4 bases from V and 4 bases from J, with 17 bases between. Looked up from germline, CDR1 is DFQATT and CDR2 is SNEGSKA (reference sequence). CDR3 in DNA: TGCAGTGCTATAGGGAATTCATGGGAGTACGAGCAGTACTTC. Protein product: CSAIGNSWEYEQYF.

This chain joins TRBV2 and TRBJ1-2; 10 nucleotides align to TRBD1. This CDR3 is built from 16 residues. Unmatched junction bases numbered 8, after V lost 5 bases and J lost 2 bases. CDR1 and CDR2 (germline): SNHLY, FYNNEI. This CDR3 reads CASSPTPGQGNYGYTF. The CDR3 bases are TGTGCCAGCAGTCCGACCCCGGGACAGGGGAACTATGGCTACACCTTC. Complete variable domain (other parts from reference TRBV2 and TRBJ1-2): EPEVTQTPSHQVTQMGQEVILRCVPISNHLYFYWYRQILGQKVEFLVSFYNNEISEKSEIFDDQFSVERPDGSNFTLKIRSTKLEDSAMYFCASSPTPGQGNYGYTFGSGTRLTVV.

In this sample, this clonotype turned up many times. An end of the junction does not agree with germline; a read error may underlie this. The chain links TRBV7-7 to TRBJ2-5, with 7 bases matching TRBD2. This CDR3 is built from 14 residues. Germline V CDR1 and CDR2: SSHAT, FNYEAQ (reference sequence). The CDR3 region has the DNA TGTGCTAGCAGCGAGACTAGCCTGCAAGAGACCCAGTACTTC. Protein sequence: CASSETSLQETQYF. Complete variable domain (other parts from reference TRBV7-7 and TRBJ2-5): GAGVSQSPRYKVTKRGQDVTLRCDPISSHATLYWYQQALGQGPEFLTYFNYEAQPDKSGLPSDRFSAERPEGSISTLTIQRTEQRDSAMYRCASSETSLQETQYFGPGTRLLVL.

This clonotype was recorded at least ten times. J is TRBJ1-4 and V is TRBV29-1; D is unresolved. V was shortened by 5 bases and J by 7 bases, with 8 bases between the two germline ends. Looked up from germline, CDR1 is SQVTM and CDR2 is ANQGSEA. The CDR3 is 11 amino acids. The CDR3 region is CSVNGGEKLFF. The DNA of the CDR3 is TGCAGCGTTAATGGTGGTGAAAAACTGTTTTTT. The entire variable domain, with the rest obtained from reference TRBV29-1 and TRBJ1-4, is as follows: SAVISQKPSRDICQRGTSLTIQCQVDSQVTMMFWYRQQPGQSLTLIATANQGSEATYESGFVIDKFPISRPNLTFSTLTVSNMSPEDSSIYLCSVNGGEKLFFGSGTQLSVL.

This clonotype was observed at least ten times. The chain recombines TRBV19 with TRBJ2-7; D unclear. The CDR3 runs to 11 residues. Germline assignment: CDR1 LNHDA and CDR2 SQIVND (reference sequence). Trimming took off 9 bases at V and 3 bases at J, with 9 bases between the two ends. The DNA of the CDR3 is TGTGCCAGCAGTGGGGTCTACGAGCAGTACTTC. As protein: CASSGVYEQYF.

The rearrangement joins TRBV2 to TRBJ1-2, with a weak D call TRBD1 (5 bases). V was pared by 5 bases and J by 4 bases, with 17 bases between. This CDR3 region has 15 residues. Germline values: CDR1 SNHLY, CDR2 FYNNEI. The CDR3 coding sequence is TGTGCCAGCAGTTCCCTTTGGGGGTCGATCTATGGCTACACCTTC. Translated: CASSSLWGSIYGYTF.

A remark on this clonotype: The final CDR3 position lacks the conserved phenylalanine or tryptophan, pointing to a likely read error. The DNA is left out, because the CDR3 cannot be placed on it with certainty; the CDR3 is given as TCRdb lists it. This chain uses TRBV10-3 with TRBJ2-6; the D call in the table, TRBD2, was not verified against the DNA. The CDR3 spans 12 residues, counting both ends. From germline, CDR1 is ENHRY and CDR2 SYGVKD. The CDR3 sequence is CAISDEWVGVAS.

V and J are TRBV20-1 and TRBJ1-5; D not certain. Trimming left V 3 bases short and J 4 bases short, with 10 bases between. The CDR3 spans 13 residues. Germline loops: CDR1 DFQATT, CDR2 SNEGSKA (reference sequence). In nucleotides, the CDR3 is TGCAGTGCTAGCAGAAACCATAATCAGCCCCAGCATTTT. Residues: CSASRNHNQPQHF.

The chain employs TRBV20-1 and TRBJ2-5, with 9 bases fitting TRBD2. Germline CDR1 reads DFQATT; CDR2 reads SNEGSKA (reference sequence). The V and J ends lost 3 bases and 0 bases, in that order; junction bases with no gene match: 5. The CDR3 has 15 amino acids. The CDR3 bases are TGCAGTGCTAGTGGGCTAGCGGGGAACCAAGAGACCCAGTACTTC. Encoded protein: CSASGLAGNQETQYF.

This clonotype has more than one count but fewer than ten. The rearrangement links TRBV4-1 to TRBJ1-2; D remains unclear. The germline CDR1 and CDR2 sequences are MGHRA and YSYEKL. The length of the CDR3 is 15 residues. V shed 1 base and J shed 2 bases, with 11 bases lying between them. The CDR3 here is CASSQVGSANYGYTF. The CDR3 DNA follows: TGCGCCAGCAGCCAAGTCGGGTCAGCAAACTATGGCTACACCTTC.

The chain carries TRBV24-1 and TRBJ1-2, with TRBD1 as a possible D gene (6 bases). The V end lost 11 bases, the J end lost 8 bases, and 14 bases lay between the germline ends. The CDR3 length is 11 residues. The germline V gene encodes CDR1 KGHDR and CDR2 SFDVKD. As DNA, the CDR3 is TGTGCCAGCACCAGCGGACAGGGCTACACCTTC. This encodes CASTSGQGYTF.